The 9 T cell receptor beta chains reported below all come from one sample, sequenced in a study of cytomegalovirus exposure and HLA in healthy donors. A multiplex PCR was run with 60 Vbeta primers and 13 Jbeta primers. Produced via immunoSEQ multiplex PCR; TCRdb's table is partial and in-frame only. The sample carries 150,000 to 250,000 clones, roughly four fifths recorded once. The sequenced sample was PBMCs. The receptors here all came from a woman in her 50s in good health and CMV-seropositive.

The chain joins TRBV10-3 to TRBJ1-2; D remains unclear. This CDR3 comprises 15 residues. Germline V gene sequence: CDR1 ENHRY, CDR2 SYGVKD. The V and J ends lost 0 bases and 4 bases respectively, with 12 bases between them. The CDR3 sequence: CAISESALRSYGYTF. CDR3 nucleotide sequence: TGTGCCATCAGTGAGTCGGCTCTGCGGTCCTATGGCTACACCTTC.

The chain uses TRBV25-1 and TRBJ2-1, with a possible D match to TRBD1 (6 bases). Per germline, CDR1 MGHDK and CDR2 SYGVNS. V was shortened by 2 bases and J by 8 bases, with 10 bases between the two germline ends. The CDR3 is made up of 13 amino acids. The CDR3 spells CASSERGSHEQFF. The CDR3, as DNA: TGTGCCAGCAGTGAAAGGGGGAGCCATGAGCAGTTCTTC.

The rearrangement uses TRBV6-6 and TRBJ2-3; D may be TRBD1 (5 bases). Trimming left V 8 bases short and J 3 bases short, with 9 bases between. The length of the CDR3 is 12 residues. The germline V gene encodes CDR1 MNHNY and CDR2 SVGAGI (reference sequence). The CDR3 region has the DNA TGTGCCAGCGGTCAGGGTACAGATACGCAGTATTTT. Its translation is CASGQGTDTQYF.

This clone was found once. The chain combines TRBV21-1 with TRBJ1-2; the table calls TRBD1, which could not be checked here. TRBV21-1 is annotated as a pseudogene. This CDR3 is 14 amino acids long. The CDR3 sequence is CTSRIQGNNYGYTF. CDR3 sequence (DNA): TGTACCAGCAGAATACAGGGTAATAACTATGGCTACACCTTC.

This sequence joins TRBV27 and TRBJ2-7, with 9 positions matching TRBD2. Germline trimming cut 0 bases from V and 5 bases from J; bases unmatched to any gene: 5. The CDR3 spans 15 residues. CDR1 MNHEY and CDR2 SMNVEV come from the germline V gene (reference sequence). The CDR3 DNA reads TGTGCCAGCAGTTTATCGGCGGGAGGGCACCACGAGCAGTACTTC. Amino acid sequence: CASSLSAGGHHEQYF.

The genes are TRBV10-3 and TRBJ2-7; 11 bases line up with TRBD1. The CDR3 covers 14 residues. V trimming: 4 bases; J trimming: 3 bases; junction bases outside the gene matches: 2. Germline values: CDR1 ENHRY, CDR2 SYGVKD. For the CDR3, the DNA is TGTGCCATCAGTGGGGGACAGGGGGACTACGAGCAGTACTTC. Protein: CAISGGQGDYEQYF.

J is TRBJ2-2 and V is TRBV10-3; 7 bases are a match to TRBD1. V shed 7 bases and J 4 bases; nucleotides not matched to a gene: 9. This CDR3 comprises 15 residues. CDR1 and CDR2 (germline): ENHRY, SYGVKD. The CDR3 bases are TGTGCCATCACACCGGGACAGACTCCCACCGGGGAGCTGTTTTTT. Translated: CAITPGQTPTGELFF.

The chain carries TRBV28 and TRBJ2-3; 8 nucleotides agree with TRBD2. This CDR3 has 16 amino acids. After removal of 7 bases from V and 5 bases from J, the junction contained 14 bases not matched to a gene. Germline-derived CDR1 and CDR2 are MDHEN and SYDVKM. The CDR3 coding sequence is TGTGCCAGCAACTTGGGTTCGGGGGGGCCGAAAGATACGCAGTATTTT. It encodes CASNLGSGGPKDTQYF.

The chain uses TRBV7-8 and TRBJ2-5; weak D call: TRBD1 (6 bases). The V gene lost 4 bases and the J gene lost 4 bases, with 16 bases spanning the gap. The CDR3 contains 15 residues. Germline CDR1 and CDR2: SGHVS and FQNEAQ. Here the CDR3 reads CASSSGQKVGETQYF. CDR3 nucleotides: TGTGCCAGCAGCTCCGGACAGAAGGTTGGAGAGACCCAGTACTTC.